A selection of T cell receptor beta chains follows, all from one sample in a study of blood T cell repertoires in COVID-19. Assay used: immunoSEQ multiplex PCR; TCRdb lists only in-frame clones, some missing. The sample contains tens of thousands of clones, about 88% of which appear only once. Sequences were obtained from PBMCs or T cells enriched from blood (not recorded which). The source of these receptors is a middle-aged woman who had recovered from COVID-19. Each CDR3 is given with its conserved first and last residue. A D gene is named only where the DNA matches it firmly. Clone size is shown for a subset of rows, as once, few, many or a class of expanded clone.

J gene: TRBJ1-2; clone size: -; D gene: TRBD1; V gene: TRBV14; CDR3 DNA: TGTGCCAGCAGCCCGACAGGGAGTGGCTACACCTTC; CDR3 protein: CASSPTGSGYTF
J gene: TRBJ2-3; clone size: -; D gene: TRBD2; V gene: TRBV10-3; CDR3 DNA: TGTGCCATCAATAGCGGGGGGGCTGGAAGCACAGATACGCAGTATTTT; CDR3 protein: CAINSGGAGSTDTQYF
J gene: TRBJ2-1; clone size: -; D gene: TRBD2; V gene: TRBV7-9; CDR3 DNA: TGTGCCAGCAGGACCGTAGCGGGGGGGCTGAACAATGAGCAGTTCTTC; CDR3 protein: CASRTVAGGLNNEQFF
J gene: TRBJ2-3; clone size: -; D gene: -; V gene: TRBV13; CDR3 DNA: TGTGCCAGCAGCTTACCACTATCCGTCTTCCGACCCTTTAGCACAGATACGCAGTATTTT; CDR3 protein: CASSLPLSVFRPFSTDTQYF
J gene: TRBJ2-3; clone size: -; D gene: -; V gene: TRBV24-1; CDR3 DNA: TGTGCCACCAGTGACCGGATGAGGGATACGCAGTATTTT; CDR3 protein: CATSDRMRDTQYF
J gene: TRBJ2-7; clone size: -; D gene: -; V gene: TRBV6-5; CDR3 DNA: TGTGCCAGCAGCGCGTTCTACGAGCAGTACTTC; CDR3 protein: CASSAFYEQYF
J gene: TRBJ1-2; clone size: -; D gene: TRBD1; V gene: TRBV6-5; CDR3 DNA: TGTGCCGCAGGGGAACGGACAGGGAATGGCTACACCTTC; CDR3 protein: CAAGERTGNGYTF
J gene: TRBJ1-6; clone size: few; D gene: TRBD1; V gene: TRBV5-4; CDR3 DNA: TGTGCCAGCAGCGGCAAAACAGGGGGCGCATCACCCCTCCACTTT; CDR3 protein: CASSGKTGGASPLHF
J gene: TRBJ1-6; clone size: -; D gene: -; V gene: TRBV25-1; CDR3 DNA: TGTGCCAGCAGAAGTATTACCGGGATGGGGAATTCACCCCTCCACTTT; CDR3 protein: CASRSITGMGNSPLHF
J gene: TRBJ1-2; clone size: -; D gene: -; V gene: TRBV5-1; CDR3 DNA: TGCGCCAGCAGCACTTATGTCGGGTCGAACTATGGCTACACCTTC; CDR3 protein: CASSTYVGSNYGYTF
J gene: TRBJ2-2; clone size: once; D gene: TRBD2; V gene: TRBV5-4; CDR3 DNA: TGTGCCAGCAGCACCGGACTAGCGGGAGACAACACCGGGGAGCTGTTTTTT; CDR3 protein: CASSTGLAGDNTGELFF
J gene: TRBJ1-5; clone size: -; D gene: -; V gene: TRBV27; CDR3 DNA: TGTGCCAGCAGGTCGCGACAGGTCGAACCCCAGCATTTT; CDR3 protein: CASRSRQVEPQHF
J gene: TRBJ1-3; clone size: -; D gene: -; V gene: TRBV7-9; CDR3 DNA: TGTGCCAGCACCCCCACAGGACCGAACTCTGGAAACACCATATATTTT; CDR3 protein: CASTPTGPNSGNTIYF
J gene: TRBJ2-6; clone size: -; D gene: TRBD1; V gene: TRBV6-1; CDR3 DNA: TGTGCCAGCAGGGGAAGGGGGCCTGGGGCCAACGTCCTGACTTTC; CDR3 protein: CASRGRGPGANVLTF
J gene: TRBJ2-1; clone size: -; D gene: TRBD1; V gene: TRBV5-1; CDR3 DNA: TGCGCCAGCAGCCCAAGACAGGGTAGGGGCAATGAGCAGTTCTTC; CDR3 protein: CASSPRQGRGNEQFF